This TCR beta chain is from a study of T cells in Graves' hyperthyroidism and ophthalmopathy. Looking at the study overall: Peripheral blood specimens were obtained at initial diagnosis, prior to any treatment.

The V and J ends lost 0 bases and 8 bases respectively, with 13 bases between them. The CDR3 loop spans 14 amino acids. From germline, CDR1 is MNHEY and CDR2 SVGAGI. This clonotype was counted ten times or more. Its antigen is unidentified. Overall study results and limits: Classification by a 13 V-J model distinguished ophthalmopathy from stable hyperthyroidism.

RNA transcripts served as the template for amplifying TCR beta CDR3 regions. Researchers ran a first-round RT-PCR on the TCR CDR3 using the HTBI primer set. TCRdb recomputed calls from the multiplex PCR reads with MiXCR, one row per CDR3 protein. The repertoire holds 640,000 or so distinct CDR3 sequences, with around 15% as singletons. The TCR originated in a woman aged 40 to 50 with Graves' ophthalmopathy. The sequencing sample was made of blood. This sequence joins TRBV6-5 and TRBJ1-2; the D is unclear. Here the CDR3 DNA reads TGTGCCAGCAGTTACTCCCCGACTTCTCGGGGCTACACCTTC. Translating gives CASSYSPTSRGYTF.